This TCR beta chain was recorded in a study of post-analysis software for immune sequencing data. Per germline, CDR1 LGHDT and CDR2 YNNKEL (reference sequence). Trimming took off 4 bases at V and 0 bases at J, with 13 bases between the two ends. The CDR3 runs to 15 residues. Study results and limitations: Multiple sclerosis patients had significantly lower normalized Chao1 diversity than controls. In patients, roughly 5 TRBV segments were more frequent than in controls, with TRBV5-6, TRBV5-1 and TRBV20-1 among them.

Unique molecular identifiers tagged the TCR beta cDNA libraries. Each CDR3 protein gets one entry after TCRdb re-called the PCR reads with MiXCR. The sample yields 350,000 to 500,000 distinct CDR3 sequences, 35% to 45% seen once. In regard to this clonotype: Its specificity is unknown.

The sequencing input was blood. J is TRBJ2-7 and V is TRBV3-1; D is ambiguous. This clonotype was sampled from a girl aged 2 to 9 with multiple sclerosis. CDR3 region: CASSPEDGNSYEQYF. CDR3 coding DNA: TGTGCCAGCAGCCCAGAGGACGGAAACTCCTACGAGCAGTACTTC.